A selection of T cell receptor beta chains follows, all from one sample in a study of blood T cell repertoires in COVID-19. TCRdb's copy holds only in-frame clones and misses some; the assay was immunoSEQ multiplex PCR. The sample contains 300,000 to 450,000 clones, around 87% of which appear only once. Source material: PBMCs or T cells enriched from blood (not recorded which). These receptors all come from a man between 40 and 49 years old in a cohort exposed to, infected with or recovered from COVID-19 (not recorded which). The CDR3 runs from the conserved cysteine through the conserved F or W. Each record gives: clone size, D gene, J gene, V gene, CDR3 DNA, CDR3 protein. D genes are given only for firm matches. Size values are once, few and many counts, or a class for expanded clones, and some rows have none.

>-|TRBD2|TRBJ2-7|TRBV6-5
TGTGCCAGCAGGCTACTAGCGGGAGGGTCCTACGAGCAGTACTTC
CASRLLAGGSYEQYF
>once|-|TRBJ1-1|TRBV25-1
TGTGCCAGCAGTTCCCGGGACACGCCGAACACTGAAGCTTTCTTT
CASSSRDTPNTEAFF
>-|TRBD1|TRBJ2-2|TRBV5-4
TGTGCCACCCTGGACAGGGCGAACACCGGGGAGCTGTTTTTT
CATLDRANTGELFF
>-|TRBD2|TRBJ2-7|TRBV7-2
TGTGCCAGCAGCTTAGGCAGCGGGAGCAGCTACGAGCAGTACTTC
CASSLGSGSSYEQYF
>-|-|TRBJ1-5|TRBV19
TGTGCCAGCGCGATATTTAGCAATCAGCCCCAGCATTTT
CASAIFSNQPQHF
>-|TRBD2|TRBJ2-1|TRBV5-1
TGCGCCAGCCGCCCCCTAGCGGAATATTACAATGAGCAGTTCTTC
CASRPLAEYYNEQFF
>-|TRBD1|TRBJ1-6|TRBV18
TGTGCCAGCTCACCAATGGGGGACAGGGTGAATTCACCCCTCCACTTT
CASSPMGDRVNSPLHF
>-|-|TRBJ1-6|TRBV4-1
TGCGCCAGCAGCCAGGCCCTTCGTGATTCACCCCTCCACTTT
CASSQALRDSPLHF
>-|TRBD1|TRBJ1-2|TRBV19
TGTGCCAGTAGCAGGGACAGACTAAACTATGGCTACACCTTC
CASSRDRLNYGYTF
>-|TRBD1|TRBJ1-6|TRBV6-5
TGTGCCAGCAGCGCCGGGACAGGGCAGGGCTCACCCCTCCACTTT
CASSAGTGQGSPLHF
>-|-|TRBJ2-2|TRBV5-1
TGCGCCAGCAGCCCCGAAGGTCGGGGGTCGAACACCGGGGAGCTGTTTTTT
CASSPEGRGSNTGELFF
>-|-|TRBJ1-4|TRBV7-6
TGTGCCAGCAGCTCGTTGGATAGGGTTAGCGAACTGTTTTTT
CASSSLDRVSELFF
>-|-|TRBJ1-5|TRBV6-6
TGTGCCAGCAGTCAAGCTGATAGCAATCAGCCCCAGCATTTT
CASSQADSNQPQHF
>-|TRBD1|TRBJ1-2|TRBV6-5
TGTGCCAGCAGGGCCAACCGGGACAGGGGAAGCTACACCTTC
CASRANRDRGSYTF
>few|-|TRBJ2-7|TRBV5-4
TGTGCCAGCAACCAAAGGGGGGGCTACGAGCAGTACTTC
CASNQRGGYEQYF
>-|-|TRBJ2-2|TRBV5-1
TGCGCCAGCAGCTTGGGCTACGGGAACACCGGGGAGCTGTTTTTT
CASSLGYGNTGELFF
>-|TRBD2|TRBJ2-5|TRBV15
TGTGCCACCAGCCCCGGACTAGCGGGAGTTGAGACCCAGTACTTC
CATSPGLAGVETQYF
>-|-|TRBJ2-7|TRBV12-2
TGTGCAAGTCGCTTCCCGGGACTAAGCTCCTACGAGCAGTACTTC
CASRFPGLSSYEQYF
>-|-|TRBJ1-1|TRBV15
TGTGCCACCAGCAGAGTCGGGGGTACTGAAGCTTTCTTT
CATSRVGGTEAFF
>-|TRBD1|TRBJ2-3|TRBV3-1/TRBV3-2
TGTGCCAGCAGCCAGACAGGGTTTTATACGCAGTATTTT
CASSQTGFYTQYF